This T cell receptor (beta chain) was profiled in a study of blood T cell repertoires in COVID-19. Turning to the study itself: Samples representing acute and convalescent COVID-19 were sourced from the United States, Italy and Spain. From T cells, B-cell-depleted T cells, or PBMCs came the material, which was cDNA or gDNA.

In the authors' methods: Researchers report that nucleated cell counts were estimated from reference gene primer amplification. Clones were sequenced by immunoSEQ multiplex PCR, and TCRdb holds only the in-frame ones, with some missing. The V and J calls and the clone size are those of that table, but D and trimming were determined from the DNA. The data show 250,000 to 300,000 clones, with roughly 88% seen just once and approximately 9.9% held by the top ten. In germline, CDR1 is SGHVS, CDR2 FQNEAQ. Losses at the gene ends were 3 bases for V and 1 base for J; bases not matched to a gene: 5. The CDR3 runs 15 residues.

The sequenced sample consisted of peripheral blood. The V and J genes are TRBV7-8 and TRBJ1-1, with TRBD1 identical over 7 bases. This receptor was identified in a woman aged 70-85 years with acute or convalescent COVID-19. This chain's CDR3 is CASSLGTAANTEAFF. In DNA, the CDR3 is TGTGCCAGCAGCTTGGGGACAGCCGCGAACACTGAAGCTTTCTTT.